Below, 22 T cell receptor beta chains from the same sample are listed, as sequenced in a study of prognosis after radiotherapy for stage I lung cancer. Multiplex PCR, run in two rounds, amplified TCR beta CDR3 from genomic DNA. TRBV and TRBJ genes each had their own specific primers in first-round PCR. TCRdb reprocessed the multiplex PCR reads via MiXCR and lists one record per CDR3 protein. Of 13,000 to 15,000 distinct CDR3 sequences in the sample, 31% were seen once. The sequences come from PBMCs, collected before or after stereotactic body radiation therapy (not recorded which). The receptors stem from a donor aged 50 or older with non-small cell lung cancer.

Ten or more counts support this clonotype. The rearrangement joins TRBV7-6 to TRBJ2-7; D gene uncertain. Looked up from germline, CDR1 is SGHVS and CDR2 is FNYEAQ. This CDR3 is 14 amino acids long. Trimming pared 1 base from V and 2 bases from J, leaving 9 bases between. The CDR3 is CASSLGTATYEQYF. In DNA form, the CDR3 reads TGTGCCAGCAGCTTAGGGACGGCGACCTACGAGCAGTACTTC. The variable domain in full, completed from reference TRBV7-6 and TRBJ2-7, reads GAGVSQSPRYKVTKRGQDVALRCDPISGHVSLYWYRQALGQGPEFLTYFNYEAQQDKSGLPNDRFSAERPEGSISTLTIQRTEQRDSAMYRCASSLGTATYEQYFGPGTRLTVT.

This clonotype was counted ten times or more. The chain carries TRBV7-3 and TRBJ1-1; TRBD1 aligns across 7 bases. V lost 1 base to trimming and J lost 11 bases; unmatched junction nucleotides: 7. The CDR3 sequence is 13 residues long. Per germline, CDR1 SGHTA and CDR2 FQGTGA. This CDR3 reads CASSLNTGADAFF. As DNA, the CDR3 is TGTGCCAGCAGCTTAAATACAGGGGCGGATGCTTTCTTT.

Only one count was recorded for this clonotype. One end of the junction varies from germline; a read error may be responsible. V usage is TRBV12-5 and J usage is TRBJ2-3; the match to TRBD2 covers 10 bases. CDR3 length: 13 amino acids. CDR1 is LGHNT and CDR2 is FRNRAP in the germline V gene. CDR3 DNA: TGTGCTAGTGGTTTGGTTGTCGGACTAGCGGACAATTTT. This encodes CASGLVVGLADNF.

By frequency in the sample, this clonotype is medium-sized. The CDR3 DNA reads TGTGCCAGCAGCCCCGTTAGGGGTCGAGCAGATACGCAGTATTTT. This translates into CASSPVRGRADTQYF. V and J are TRBV12-3 or TRBV12-4 and TRBJ2-3; a weak D match, TRBD1 (5 bases). Trimming cost V 6 bases and J 4 bases, with 17 bases left between them. The CDR3 spans 15 residues.

As for this clonotype: It differs at one base from a far larger clone, so likely a read error. The V gene is TRBV3-1, the J gene TRBJ2-5, with D tentatively TRBD2 (6 bases). The DNA end is a closer match to TRBJ2-1, so the J assignment may be wrong. Germline assignment: CDR1 LGHDT and CDR2 YNNKEL (reference sequence). This CDR3 region has 14 residues. The DNA of the CDR3 is TGTGCCAGCAGCCAAGCGGGAGCGCTATATGAGCAGTTCTTC. Translating gives CASSQAGALYEQFF.

Remarks on this clonotype: With only one base between it and a far larger clone, this is likely a read error. The chain couples TRBV6-8 to TRBJ2-7; D tentatively reads TRBD1 or TRBD2 (6 bases each). Germline V gene data show CDR1 as MNHGY and CDR2 as SAAAGT. The CDR3 is 14 amino acids. The CDR3 loop reads CSSKLTGRSYEQYF. The CDR3 nucleotides read TGTTCCAGCAAACTCACAGGGAGGTCCTACGAGCAGTACTTC.

This clonotype was counted ten times or more. The chain joins TRBV27 to TRBJ1-2; no clear D. Germline assignment: CDR1 MNHEY and CDR2 SMNVEV (reference sequence). The CDR3 sequence is 15 residues long. Trimming cost V 2 bases and J 0 bases, with 10 bases left between them. In DNA, the CDR3 is TGTGCCAGCAGTTTAGGTGGGTATCCTAACTATGGCTACACCTTC. It specifies CASSLGGYPNYGYTF.

By proportion, this clonotype is medium-sized. The gene calls are TRBV11-2 and TRBJ2-3; 7 bases fit TRBD2. The germline CDR1 and CDR2 sequences are SGHAT and FQNNGV. The ends lost 2 bases at V and 1 base at J; junction bases unmatched: 6. The CDR3 is made up of 16 amino acids. The CDR3, as DNA: TGTGCCAGCAGCTTAAGTCTAGCGGCTGGCACAGATACGCAGTATTTT. Its translation: CASSLSLAAGTDTQYF.

To note about this clonotype: One base separates it from a far larger clone, so it is likely a read error. This chain links TRBV6-4 with TRBJ1-2, with 8 positions matching TRBD1. CDR3 size: 15 residues. V was pared by 7 bases and J by 4 bases, with 11 bases of the junction left unmatched. From germline, CDR1 is MRHNA and CDR2 SNTAGT. The DNA for the CDR3 is TGTGCCAGCATTTCGTCAGGGGGCGGAAGCTATGGCTACACCTTC. It encodes CASISSGGGSYGYTF.

Relative to its sample, this clonotype is medium-sized (0.01 to 0.1%). The gene calls are TRBV28 and TRBJ2-7; 14 bases fit TRBD2. V gave up 6 bases and J gave up 7 bases; unmatched junction bases: 8. Germline V gene sequence: CDR1 MDHEN, CDR2 SYDVKM. CDR3 length: 15 amino acids. CDR3 sequence (DNA): TGTGCCAGCAGCCCCGGGACTAGCGGGAGTAGGGAGCAGTACTTC. This encodes CASSPGTSGSREQYF.

This clonotype was counted at least ten times. The chain joins TRBV28 to TRBJ2-1; perhaps TRBD2 as D (6 bases). V was shortened by 5 bases and J by 8 bases, with 28 bases between the two germline ends. The CDR3 runs 18 residues. CDR1 and CDR2 from the germline V gene are MDHEN and SYDVKM. The CDR3 loop is CASSLALLVGGLGDEQFF. The DNA for the CDR3 is TGTGCCAGCAGTCTCGCGCTATTGGTGGGAGGCCTCGGGGATGAGCAGTTCTTC.

The chain combines TRBV24-1 with TRBJ1-2; D remains ambiguous. In germline, CDR1 is KGHDR, CDR2 SFDVKD. This CDR3 has 12 residues. With 3 bases removed from V and 8 bases from J, the gap between germline ends came to 9 bases. DNA for the CDR3: TGTGCCACCAGTGATGATAACATAGGCTACACCTTC. Its translation is CATSDDNIGYTF.

By its share, this clonotype is medium-sized (0.01 to 0.1%). This chain uses TRBV28 with TRBJ1-6; maybe TRBD1 (6 bases). CDR1 is MDHEN, CDR2 SYDVKM, per germline. CDR3 size: 17 residues. Trimming took 3 bases from V and 0 from J, leaving 12 bases between them. CDR3 bases: TGTGCCAGCAGTTTCGGGGGCAGGAGCTCCTATAATTCACCCCTCCACTTT. Its protein is CASSFGGRSSYNSPLHF.

About this clonotype: A far larger clone differs by one base, so this is likely a read error. The chain carries TRBV9 and TRBJ1-6; D call uncertain. The CDR3 contains 16 residues. Per germline, CDR1 SGDLS and CDR2 YYNGEE. The germline V and J ends were trimmed by 7 bases and 5 bases, with 19 bases remaining between them. The CDR3 protein is CASSPSRQTNNSPLHF. The CDR3 bases are TGTGCCAGCTCACCGAGCAGGCAAACCAATAATTCACCCCTCCACTTT.

This clonotype is a singleton in its sample. This likely traces to a read error, being one base from a far larger clone. The chain uses TRBV9 and TRBJ2-3; D remains unclear. Deletions cut 4 bases from V and 2 bases from J, with 14 bases between. This CDR3 is built from 15 residues. Germline V gene data show CDR1 as SGDLS and CDR2 as YYNGEE. For the CDR3, the DNA is TGTGCCAGCAGCCAGGTACTCCTTGACACAGATACGCAGTATTTT. This encodes CASSQVLLDTDTQYF.

This clonotype was detected many times. The V and J genes are TRBV18 and TRBJ2-7; 13 positions match TRBD2. Germline CDR1 KGHSH, CDR2 LQKENI. The CDR3 has 16 amino acids. With V trimmed by 3 bases and J by 0 bases, 2 bases remained unmatched. The CDR3 nucleotides are TGTGCCAGCTCACCTTGGACTAGCGGGGGCTCCTACGAGCAGTACTTC. Translation gives CASSPWTSGGSYEQYF.

This clonotype was counted ten times or more. The rearrangement uses TRBV2 and TRBJ1-2, with 7 bases identical to TRBD1. CDR1 and CDR2 (germline): SNHLY, FYNNEI. This CDR3 is built from 14 residues. V shed 7 bases, J shed 4 bases, and the junction held 9 bases outside the gene matches. CDR3 region: CASTGQSPSYGYTF. CDR3 bases: TGTGCCAGCACGGGACAGAGCCCATCCTATGGCTACACCTTC.

This clonotype was counted between two and nine times. Since a much larger clone is just one base distant, this may be a read error. This sequence joins TRBV20-1 and TRBJ1-1; unclear D gene. Per the germline V gene, CDR1 is DFQATT and CDR2 is SNEGSKA (reference sequence). With 2 bases removed from V and 4 bases from J, the gap between germline ends came to 5 bases. CDR3 size: 11 residues. CDR3 nucleotide sequence: TGCAGTGCTAGAACCCTCACTGAAGCTTTCTTT. Protein product: CSARTLTEAFF.

This clonotype is medium-sized (0.01 to 0.1%) by share. The chain recombines TRBV6-4 with TRBJ2-3; no reliable D call. The CDR3 runs 13 residues. Between the trimmed V and J ends, which lost 6 bases and 1 base, there was a span of 8 bases. Germline CDR1 MRHNA, CDR2 SNTAGT. CDR3 nucleotides: TGTGCCAGCAGGCCCCGGGGCACAGATACGCAGTATTTT. Its protein product is CASRPRGTDTQYF.

At least ten counts were recorded for this clonotype. The rearrangement uses TRBV4-1 and TRBJ2-7, with TRBD2 matching over 7 bases. V lost 0 bases to trimming and J lost 5 bases; unmatched junction nucleotides: 16. The V gene's germline CDR1 is MGHRA and CDR2 YSYEKL. The CDR3 is 18 residues long. CDR3 sequence: CASSQEGLIPGGIDEQYF. CDR3 nucleotides: TGCGCCAGCAGCCAAGAGGGACTAATCCCGGGAGGTATCGACGAGCAGTACTTC.

With regard to this clonotype: A single base separates this from a much larger clone, so it may be a read error. The V gene is TRBV29-1, the J gene TRBJ2-7; no reliable D call. V shed 4 bases and J shed 5 bases, with 9 bases lying between them. The germline V gene has CDR1 SQVTM and CDR2 ANQGSEA. The CDR3 consists of 11 residues. CDR3 sequence: CSVGVTDEQYF. The CDR3 DNA is TGCAGCGTTGGGGTTACGGACGAGCAGTACTTC.

This clonotype was seen many times. The CDR3 here is CASSVANGRGEQFF. CDR3 nucleotide sequence: TGTGCCAGCAGCGTAGCTAATGGTCGGGGTGAGCAGTTCTTC. V and J are TRBV9 and TRBJ2-1, with a possible D match to TRBD2 (5 bases). Trimming stripped 0 bases from V and 9 bases from J, with 13 bases between. Per germline, CDR1 SGDLS and CDR2 YYNGEE. The CDR3 loop spans 14 amino acids.